This T cell receptor beta chain appears in the sequencing data of a study of shared clonotypes between healthy human individuals. Looked up from germline, CDR1 is SGHNT and CDR2 is YYREEE (reference sequence). The CDR3 totals 14 residues. Trimming shortened V by 2 bases and J by 1 base, and 9 bases separated the two germline ends. Some clones are missing from TCRdb's copy, which holds only in-frame ones; the method was immunoSEQ multiplex PCR. The data show hundreds of thousands of clones, about 96% seen once. Positive CCR7 selection of CD45RO-negative cells yielded the naive CD8 cells, and terminally differentiated effector memory CD45RA+ cells were excluded.

The sample was naive CD8+ T cells sorted from blood. This clonotype originated in a woman aged 30 to 39 in good health. The chain employs TRBV5-4 and TRBJ2-5; a weak D match, TRBD2 (5 bases). The CDR3 is CASSFRGSQETQYF. In nucleotides, the CDR3 is TGTGCCAGCAGCTTTCGGGGTTCCCAAGAGACCCAGTACTTC. Combining the CDR3 with reference TRBV5-4 and TRBJ2-5 gives the whole variable domain ETGVTQSPTHLIKTRGQQVTLRCSSQSGHNTVSWYQQALGQGPQFIFQYYREEENGRGNFPPRFSGLQFPNYSSELNVNALELDDSALYLCASSFRGSQETQYFGPGTRLLVL.